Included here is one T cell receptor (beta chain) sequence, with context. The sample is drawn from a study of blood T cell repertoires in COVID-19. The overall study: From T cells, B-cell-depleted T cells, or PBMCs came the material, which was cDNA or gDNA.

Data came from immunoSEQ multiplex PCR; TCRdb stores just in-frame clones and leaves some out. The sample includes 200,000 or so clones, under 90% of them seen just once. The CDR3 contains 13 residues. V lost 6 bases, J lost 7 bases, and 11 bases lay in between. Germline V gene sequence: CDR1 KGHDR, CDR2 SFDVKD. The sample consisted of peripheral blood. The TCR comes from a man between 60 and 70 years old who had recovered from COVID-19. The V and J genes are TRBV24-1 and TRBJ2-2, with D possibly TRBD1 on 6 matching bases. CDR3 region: CATSQGSVGELFF. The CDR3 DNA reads TGTGCCACCAGTCAGGGGAGCGTCGGGGAGCTGTTTTTT.